The source of this TCR beta chain is a study of T cells after yellow fever vaccination (dated by TCRdb to the late 2010s). About the study as a whole: Libraries from fractions with low cell numbers were prepared with the SMART-Seq v4 Ultra Low Input RNA kit. Bulk TCR alpha and beta repertoires were sequenced longitudinally to track T-cell clones before and after primary and booster YFV17D yellow fever vaccination. Two healthy male donors made up the cohort, one aged 18 to 29 years and the other aged 30 to 40 years. Blood was collected at multiple timepoints before and after primary and secondary immunization, and bulk PBMC replicates and cell subsets were isolated. Results the study describes overall, beyond this receptor: Most clones expanded after primary vaccination were re-detected after the booster (96% of CD4 and 88% of CD8), suggesting broad memory maintenance. Because abundant contaminating clonotypes from the bulk population could be contained in FACS-sorted repertoires, computational filtering was required. A small fraction of clonotypes appeared in both the CD4 and CD8 compartments, likely as a result of convergent recombination. Only two donors were included in the study, so the extent to which the findings can be generalized is limited. Compared with the primary T-cell response, the secondary T-cell response was weaker but faster, peaking on day 5 rather than day 15.

Trimming at the junction amounts to 0 bases on V and 4 bases on J, and the germline ends lie 15 bases apart. Sequences LNHNV (CDR1) and YYDKDF (CDR2) are obtained from the germline V gene (reference sequence). The CDR3 runs 16 amino acids, cysteine and phenylalanine included. CDR3 DNA is the only sequence kept; it has 48 bases, read in frame from the first base. Synthesis of TCR cDNA relied on 5'RACE template switching, a step that introduced a universal primer site along with unique molecular identifiers. Priming of cDNA synthesis was performed from both the TCR alpha and TCR beta constant segments. Library amplification involved two PCR steps, and the second step added sample barcodes and sequencing adapters. Sequencing of the libraries was done on either Illumina HiSeq 2500 (2x100 bp) or NovaSeq (2x150 bp). Concerning the study's data processing: Demultiplexing of reads and collapsing into UMI consensus sequences were performed with MIGEC, and V(D)J alignment was carried out with MiXCR. Clonotypes responding to the vaccine were identified with edgeR on replicate PBMC samples, with the criteria of FDR below 0.01 and a log2 fold change above 5 up to day 15. CD4 or CD8 identity was assigned to each bulk clonotype according to whether the clonotype was present at higher abundance in the sequenced CD4 repertoire or the sequenced CD8 repertoire. Using fastp at Q25 and MiXCR, TCRdb reprocessed the public reads and kept productive beta chains. All rows with the same CDR3 protein become a single entry with the most common DNA and genes. The authors' filters were not applied to this entry. Recorded for this sample are around 610,000 distinct CDR3 sequences; about 13% of them occurred a single time. The ten largest clonotypes hold around 15% of the sample.

This clonotype was counted only a few times. What antigen it recognizes has not been identified. No much larger clonotype is one base removed from it; base qualities were not supplied. The treatment or condition label for this specimen denotes: live attenuated yellow fever vaccine strain. At each blood-draw timepoint, two biological replicates of bulk PBMCs were collected. A standard Ficoll-Paque protocol was used to isolate PBMCs from peripheral blood. RNA was extracted with TriZol from bulk PBMCs, CD4 and CD8 fractions, and dextramer-positive and dextramer-negative fractions. This sample comprised PBMCs, obtained on the day of the yellow fever booster vaccination. The chain joins TRBV15 to TRBJ1-1; no D gene is confidently identified. The receptor was isolated from a man aged 25-40 years who received the YFV17D yellow fever vaccine. The bases are TGTGCCACCAGCAGAGATGTGAGCGCCTTGGGCACTGAAGCTTTCTTT. Translated, it gives CATSRDVSALGTEAFF.